Below, 28 T cell receptor beta chains from the same sample are listed, as sequenced in a study of control samples from healthy donors and cancer patients (dated by TCRdb to the early 2020s). The library was produced with the immunoSEQ multiplex PCR assay. As stored in TCRdb, this immuneACCESS dataset retains in-frame rearrangements with V and J assigned. A fraction of the clones does not appear; measured against another copy, unresolved V genes explain less than half of the discrepancy, and the remainder lacks a known reason. A total of fewer than 250,000 clones appear in this sample, 91% of them only once. Around 1.9% of the sample is in the top ten clones. Sequencing was carried out using blood. These receptors were collected from a man aged 25-45 years in good health.

This clone was counted between two and nine times. Other DNA sequences within the sample encode an identical CDR3. The chain is built from TRBV12-3 or TRBV12-4 and TRBJ2-7; D gene uncertain. The CDR3 is made up of 11 amino acids. With 1 base removed from V and 4 bases from J, the gap between germline ends came to 2 bases. Here the CDR3 DNA reads TGTGCCAGCAGTTTAGGGTACGAGCAGTACTTC. This sequence encodes CASSLGYEQYF.

The chain couples TRBV15 to TRBJ1-5; the match to TRBD1 covers 8 bases. Germline CDR1 is LNHNV and CDR2 is YYDKDF (reference sequence). The V and J ends lost 2 bases and 0 bases, in that order; junction bases with no gene match: 3. The CDR3 covers 16 residues. Here the CDR3 reads CATSRSDRGSNQPQHF. The CDR3, as DNA: TGTGCCACCAGCAGATCAGACAGGGGTAGCAATCAGCCCCAGCATTTT.

The chain recombines TRBV30 with TRBJ1-2; weak D call: TRBD1 (5 bases). CDR1 and CDR2 from the germline V gene are GTSNPN and SVGIG (reference sequence). Trimming pared 3 bases from V and 3 bases from J, leaving 11 bases between. This CDR3 region has 13 residues. The CDR3 sequence is CAWSQGDDYGYTF. The DNA of the CDR3 is TGTGCCTGGAGCCAGGGTGATGACTATGGCTACACCTTC.

On this clone itself: At one boundary the junction diverges from the germline segment, which might be a read error. V gene TRBV15 combines with J gene TRBJ1-5; no reliable D call. Germline V CDR1 and CDR2: LNHNV, YYDKDF (reference sequence). CDR3 length: 15 amino acids. The CDR3 DNA reads TGTGCCACCAGCGGAGAACTGGCTAGCAATCAGCCCCAGCATTTT. As protein: CATSGELASNQPQHF.

CDR3 sequence reads: CASSRGQENIQYF. The CDR3 bases are TGTGCCAGCAGCCGGGGACAAGAAAACATTCAGTACTTC. The chain is built from TRBV3-1 (or the pseudogene TRBV3-2) and TRBJ2-4; weak D call: TRBD1 (6 bases). The CDR3 runs to 13 residues. CDR1 is LGHDT, CDR2 YNNKEL, per germline (reference sequence). V lost 4 bases and J 5 bases, leaving 9 bases between the germline ends.

The rearrangement uses TRBV11-2 and TRBJ2-3, with 12 nucleotides matching TRBD2. Germline CDR1 SGHAT, CDR2 FQNNGV. CDR3 length: 17 amino acids. Trimming at V came to 3 bases and at J to 4 bases, leaving 8 bases not matched to a gene. The CDR3: CASSLRMGLAGSDTQYF. The CDR3 nucleotides read TGTGCCAGCAGCTTGAGAATGGGACTAGCGGGCTCAGATACGCAGTATTTT.

In its sample, this clone was seen once. The rearrangement joins TRBV4-1 to TRBJ1-2; TRBD1 is a possible D gene (5 bases). V was cut by 5 bases and J by 3 bases, with 22 bases left in between. The germline gives CDR1 MGHRA, CDR2 YSYEKL. The CDR3 spans 17 residues. CDR3 in DNA: TGCGCCAGCAGCTCCGGCGGGACTCGTAGAGGGTACTATGGCTACACCTTC. Translation: CASSSGGTRRGYYGYTF.

J is TRBJ1-2 and V is TRBV19, with TRBD1 matching 10 bases. Germline V gives CDR1 LNHDA, CDR2 SQIVND (reference sequence). The V segment lost 7 bases and the J segment 6 bases; nucleotides outside the gene matches: 11. CDR3 size: 15 residues. The CDR3 reads CASNSRQTGGDGYTF. Here the CDR3 DNA reads TGTGCCAGTAACTCCCGACAGACAGGGGGCGATGGCTACACCTTC.

V and J are TRBV5-4 and TRBJ1-6; D is ambiguous. CDR1 is SGHNT and CDR2 is YYREEE in the germline V gene (reference sequence). Trimming removed 0 bases from V and 12 bases from J, with 13 bases in between. CDR3 length: 14 residues. The CDR3 region is CASSLDRGMKPLHF. CDR3 sequence (DNA): TGTGCCAGCAGCTTGGACCGGGGAATGAAACCCCTCCACTTT.

The J gene is TRBJ2-3, the V gene TRBV7-2; D call uncertain. This CDR3 region has 15 residues. V lost 6 bases and J lost 2, with 15 bases in between. The germline gives CDR1 SGHTA, CDR2 FQGNSA. CDR3 sequence (DNA): TGTGCCAGCAGTGTTGGGTCAACCCTCACAGATACGCAGTATTTT. This codes for CASSVGSTLTDTQYF.

The chain links TRBV7-9 to TRBJ2-1; 8 nucleotides line up with TRBD2. Trimming removed 2 bases from V and 8 bases from J; junction bases left unmatched: 5. CDR3 size: 14 residues. CDR1 is SEHNR and CDR2 is FQNEAQ in the germline V gene (reference sequence). The CDR3: CASSLTGGPHEQFF. In DNA form, the CDR3 reads TGTGCCAGCAGCTTAACGGGGGGGCCGCATGAGCAGTTCTTC.

V is TRBV9 and J is TRBJ2-7; TRBD2 matches at 8 bases. J was trimmed by 2 bases and V by 0 bases; bases with no gene match: 4. Germline loops: CDR1 SGDLS, CDR2 YYNGEE. CDR3 length equals 15 residues. Written as DNA, the CDR3 is TGTGCCAGCAGCGTAGGGAACGGGGGGGCCTACGAGCAGTACTTC. Amino acids: CASSVGNGGAYEQYF.

J is TRBJ2-7 and V is TRBV13; weak D call: TRBD2 (6 bases). V dropped 3 bases and J dropped 6 bases, with 12 bases sitting between them. The length of the CDR3 is 13 residues. Germline values: CDR1 PRHDT, CDR2 FYEKMQ (reference sequence). The CDR3 reads CASSFAGWGEQYF. DNA for the CDR3: TGTGCCAGCAGCTTCGCGGGGTGGGGCGAGCAGTACTTC. The whole variable domain, filled in from reference TRBV13 and TRBJ2-7, reads AAGVIQSPRHLIKEKRETATLKCYPIPRHDTVYWYQQGPGQDPQFLISFYEKMQSDKGSIPDRFSAQQFSDYHSELNMSSLELGDSALYFCASSFAGWGEQYFGPGTRLTVT.

This chain joins TRBV15 and TRBJ2-7, with 7 positions matching TRBD2. This CDR3 has 14 amino acids. V lost 9 bases to trimming and J lost 0 bases; unmatched junction nucleotides: 8. The germline CDR1 and CDR2 sequences are LNHNV and YYDKDF (reference sequence). The CDR3 nucleotides read TGTGCCACTTCAAAGCGGGGACTCTCCTACGAGCAGTACTTC. It specifies CATSKRGLSYEQYF.

The chain couples TRBV5-1 to TRBJ1-1; D is perhaps TRBD1 (6 bases). The length of the CDR3 is 16 residues. Trimming removed 0 bases at V and 1 base at J, with 13 bases between. Germline assignment: CDR1 SGHRS and CDR2 YFSETQ. The CDR3 coding sequence is TGCGCCAGCAGCTTGGTCGGGGGCGCGGGGAACACTGAAGCTTTCTTT. This encodes CASSLVGGAGNTEAFF.

V gene TRBV5-1 combines with J gene TRBJ1-6; no clear D gene. V was cut by 4 bases and J by 7 bases, with 12 bases left in between. The CDR3 spans 14 residues. Germline CDR1 SGHRS, CDR2 YFSETQ. The CDR3 sequence: CASSPGLTNSPLHF. CDR3 in DNA: TGCGCCAGCAGCCCCGGACTGACAAATTCACCCCTCCACTTT.

The chain links TRBV9 to TRBJ2-1, with 7 bases matching TRBD1. From germline, CDR1 is SGDLS and CDR2 YYNGEE. CDR3 length: 14 residues. With V trimmed by 4 bases and J by 6 bases, 7 bases remained unmatched. The CDR3 DNA sequence: TGTGCCAGCAGCCGGACAGGCGCGGGCAATGAGCAGTTCTTC. Its translation is CASSRTGAGNEQFF.

In this sample, this clone turned up a few times. This sequence joins TRBV9 and TRBJ2-2; TRBD2 aligns across 7 bases. Germline CDR1 SGDLS, CDR2 YYNGEE. The CDR3 totals 16 residues. Trimming at V came to 0 bases and at J to 1 base, leaving 3 bases not matched to a gene. CDR3 bases: TGTGCCAGCAGCGTAGGCCCTAGCGGGAACACCGGGGAGCTGTTTTTT. It yields the protein CASSVGPSGNTGELFF.

The rearrangement links TRBV7-2 to TRBJ2-3, with 11 bases lining up with TRBD2. V was pared by 6 bases and J by 4 bases, with 15 bases of the junction left unmatched. CDR1 is SGHTA and CDR2 is FQGNSA in the germline V gene. This CDR3 has 18 amino acids. CDR3 nucleotides: TGTGCCAGCAGACCGATTAGCGGGGGGGCGTTTCATCCAGATACGCAGTATTTT. Protein: CASRPISGGAFHPDTQYF.

The chain has TRBV10-3 and TRBJ1-5, with a weak D call TRBD1 (5 bases). V lost 3 bases and J lost 6, with 9 bases in between. Per the germline V gene, CDR1 is ENHRY and CDR2 is SYGVKD. The CDR3 length is 13 residues. This CDR3 is CAISDGTFQPQHF. The CDR3 nucleotides read TGTGCCATCAGTGATGGGACGTTTCAGCCCCAGCATTTT.

V is TRBV30 and J is TRBJ1-2; D remains unclear. V lost 3 bases, J lost 3 bases, and 11 bases lay in between. The CDR3 extends over 13 amino acids. CDR1 and CDR2 (germline): GTSNPN, SVGIG (reference sequence). The CDR3, as DNA: TGTGCCTGGAGAAAACCCCCAGACTATGGCTACACCTTC. This gives the protein CAWRKPPDYGYTF. Supplemented by reference TRBV30 and TRBJ1-2, the full variable domain reads SQTIHQWPATLVQPVGSPLSLECTVEGTSNPNLYWYRQAAGRGLQLLFYSVGIGQISSEVPQNLSASRPQDRQFILSSKKLLLSDSGFYLCAWRKPPDYGYTFGSGTRLTVV.

The V gene is TRBV5-4, the J gene TRBJ2-2; D not certain. This CDR3 region has 14 residues. The germline gives CDR1 SGHNT, CDR2 YYREEE (reference sequence). Trimming stripped 4 bases from V and 5 bases from J, with 12 bases between. The DNA for the CDR3 is TGTGCCAGCAGCCTCACATCAAGTACCGGGGAGCTGTTTTTT. This sequence encodes CASSLTSSTGELFF.

The V and J genes are TRBV18 and TRBJ2-2; 7 nucleotides line up with TRBD1. The germline gives CDR1 KGHSH, CDR2 LQKENI. CDR3 length: 18 residues. V was clipped by 4 bases and J by 2 bases; unmatched bases: 13. The DNA for the CDR3 is TGTGCCAGCTCACTAACGCCTCCTCGACAGGGTAACACCGGGGAGCTGTTTTTT. Amino acid sequence: CASSLTPPRQGNTGELFF.

The rearrangement links TRBV3-1 (or the pseudogene TRBV3-2) to TRBJ1-6; unclear D gene. Trimming took 2 bases from V and 13 from J, leaving 9 bases between them. Germline CDR1 LGHDT, CDR2 YNNKEL (reference sequence). The CDR3 length is 12 residues. The CDR3 bases are TGTGCCAGCAGCCAAACACCCTTGCCCCTCCACTTT. Encoded protein: CASSQTPLPLHF.

The chain joins TRBV18 to TRBJ1-5; 8 nucleotides match TRBD1. Germline V gene sequence: CDR1 KGHSH, CDR2 LQKENI. CDR3 length equals 15 residues. V was pared by 5 bases and J by 4 bases, with 7 bases of the junction left unmatched. DNA for the CDR3: TGTGCCAGCTCAAGAAACAGGGGGTCGAATCAGCCCCAGCATTTT. Protein product: CASSRNRGSNQPQHF.

The CDR3 reads CASSPGTEAFF. The CDR3 region has the DNA TGTGCCAGCAGTCCCGGGACAGAAGCTTTCTTT. V gene TRBV6-6 combines with J gene TRBJ1-1, with D possibly matching TRBD1 (6 bases). Germline lookup yields CDR1 MNHNY and CDR2 SVGAGI (reference sequence). The CDR3 spans 11 residues. Trimming shortened V by 5 bases and J by 8 bases, and 9 bases separated the two germline ends.

The V and J genes are TRBV19 and TRBJ2-1; 9 nucleotides line up with TRBD2. Per germline, CDR1 LNHDA and CDR2 SQIVND (reference sequence). Trimming at V came to 1 base and at J to 7 bases, leaving 5 bases not matched to a gene. CDR3 length: 15 residues. The CDR3 DNA reads TGTGCCAGTAGTATAGTTGCGGGGGGGCGTAATGAGCAGTTCTTC. Its protein is CASSIVAGGRNEQFF.

In this sample, this clone turned up a few times. The chain is built from TRBV7-2 and TRBJ1-5; 11 bases align to TRBD1. The CDR3 is made up of 14 amino acids. Losses at the gene ends were 4 bases for V and 4 bases for J; bases not matched to a gene: 0. Germline V gene lookup returns CDR1 SGHTA and CDR2 FQGNSA. The CDR3 spells CASSWDRGNQPQHF. The DNA for the CDR3 is TGTGCCAGCAGCTGGGACAGGGGGAATCAGCCCCAGCATTTT. Complete variable domain (other parts from reference TRBV7-2 and TRBJ1-5): GAGVSQSPSNKVTEKGKDVELRCDPISGHTALYWYRQSLGQGLEFLIYFQGNSAPDKSGLPSDRFSAERTGGSVSTLTIQRTQQEDSAVYLCASSWDRGNQPQHFGDGTRLSIL.